This T cell receptor (beta chain) appears in the sequencing data of a study of vaccination effects on CD4 cells after COVID-19. Comments on this clone: Its antigen is unidentified.

Expansion of antigen-specific CD4+ T cells with viral peptide pools was carried out by the ViraFEST assay before sequencing. The authors isolated CD4+ T cells after around nine days of culture. Each participant was given two doses of one vaccine (BNT162b2 or mRNA-1273). Among the vaccine recipients, none had a prior SARS-CoV-2 infection, and nucleocapsid antibodies were negative. PBMC were cultured at under 2.5 million per well with about 10 IU/ml IL-2 and approximately 10 ug/ml peptides. The CDR3 length is 15 residues. V was shortened by 2 bases and J by 0 bases, with 11 bases between the two germline ends. Germline V gene lookup returns CDR1 SEHNR and CDR2 FQNEAQ (reference sequence). Produced via immunoSEQ multiplex PCR; TCRdb's table is partial and in-frame only. The table records 40,000 to 50,000 clones, over 60% of them present only once.

This receptor was obtained from a human donor who received a COVID-19 vaccine. The material sequenced was CD4+ T cells from PBMCs cultured with HCoV-OC43 spike peptides, taken after COVID-19 vaccination. The subset was: HCoV-OC43 spike overlapping peptide pool stimulation. V gene TRBV7-9 combines with J gene TRBJ2-7; tentative D call: TRBD2 (5 bases). The CDR3 DNA reads TGTGCCAGCAGCTTATCTCGGGGAAGCTCCTACGAGCAGTACTTC. Protein product: CASSLSRGSSYEQYF.